This record concerns one T cell receptor beta chain sequence. A J-beta primer mix and a sample-barcoded 5' primer were used in a second PCR of about 7 to 11 cycles. TCRdb reprocessed the 5' RACE reads with MiXCR, giving one entry per CDR3 protein. Among hundreds of thousands of distinct CDR3 sequences listed, around 30% were seen once. The germline V gene encodes CDR1 SGDLS and CDR2 YYNGEE. Losses at the gene ends were 4 bases for V and 2 bases for J; bases not matched to a gene: 9. This CDR3 comprises 17 residues. The data are from a study of blood T cells in healthy people across ages. The sequenced sample consisted of blood. The chain recombines TRBV9 with TRBJ2-3; 11 nucleotides line up with TRBD2. The sequence came from a woman of 80 years or more in good health. CDR3 sequence (DNA): TGTGCCAGCAGCCCCAGTAGCGGGGGGGCAGTCACAGATACGCAGTATTTT. Translating it yields CASSPSSGGAVTDTQYF. Variable domain in full (rest from reference TRBV9 and TRBJ2-3): DSGVTQTPKHLITATGQRVTLRCSPRSGDLSVYWYQQSLDQGLQFLIQYYNGEERAKGNILERFSAQQFPDLHSELNLSSLELGDSALYFCASSPSSGGAVTDTQYFGPGTRLTVL.